The 28 T cell receptor beta chains in this list originate from one sample, sequenced in a study of post-analysis software for immune sequencing data. The library was made from cDNA and included unique molecular identifiers. TCRdb fed the PCR reads into MiXCR, producing one record per CDR3 protein. The sample lists under 650,000 distinct CDR3 sequences; about 40% were seen once. For these TCRs, the target antigens are not known. Findings of the study overall: A handful of TRBV segments were significantly more frequent in patients than in controls. TRBV5-6, TRBV5-1 and TRBV20-1 were among these segments.

Sequencing used blood. The receptors shown here come from a girl aged 10-17 years with multiple sclerosis.

The rearrangement joins TRBV3-1 to TRBJ1-1, with a weak D call TRBD1 (5 bases). The CDR3 runs to 16 residues. The germline V gene encodes CDR1 LGHDT and CDR2 YNNKEL (reference sequence). The germline V and J ends were trimmed by 1 base and 1 base, with 13 bases remaining between them. CDR3 sequence reads: CASSQGRQSGNTEAFF. CDR3 bases: TGTGCCAGCAGCCAAGGACGACAGTCCGGGAACACTGAAGCTTTCTTT.

The rearrangement links TRBV5-6 to TRBJ2-7; D call uncertain. The length of the CDR3 is 13 residues. Trimming stripped 6 bases from V and 7 bases from J, with 17 bases between. Germline V gene sequence: CDR1 SGHDT, CDR2 YYEEEE. The CDR3 DNA is TGTGCCAGCACCATATTTGGGGTAGAAGAGCAGTACTTC. This gives the protein CASTIFGVEEQYF.

This chain uses TRBV5-1 with TRBJ2-1, with TRBD2 identical over 7 bases. CDR3 length: 13 amino acids. V lost 0 bases to trimming and J lost 8 bases; unmatched junction nucleotides: 2. Germline V gives CDR1 SGHRS, CDR2 YFSETQ. CDR3: CASSLGAGYEQFF. CDR3 sequence (DNA): TGCGCCAGCAGCTTGGGAGCGGGGTATGAGCAGTTCTTC.

This clonotype was counted a few times. This sequence joins TRBV29-1 and TRBJ2-5; D might be TRBD1 (5 bases). The CDR3 length is 13 residues. Trimming removed 1 base at V and 5 bases at J, with 11 bases between. The germline V gene encodes CDR1 SQVTM and CDR2 ANQGSEA. The CDR3 coding sequence is TGCAGCGTTGAAGTCAACAGGCGGGAGACCCAGTACTTC. Its translation is CSVEVNRRETQYF.

The rearrangement links TRBV29-1 to TRBJ2-3, with D perhaps assigned TRBD1 or TRBD2 (5 bases each). The germline gives CDR1 SQVTM, CDR2 ANQGSEA. V was pared by 2 bases and J by 0 bases, with 12 bases between. This CDR3 has 15 amino acids. The CDR3 region is CSVEPGPSSTDTQYF. CDR3 coding DNA: TGCAGCGTTGAACCGGGACCCTCTAGCACAGATACGCAGTATTTT.

The chain joins TRBV6-4 to TRBJ2-1; 7 bases fit TRBD2. Germline-derived CDR1 and CDR2 are MRHNA and SNTAGT. With V trimmed by 5 bases and J by 4 bases, 8 bases remained unmatched. The CDR3 consists of 15 residues. Here the CDR3 reads CASSLRDGGYNEQFF. The DNA of the CDR3 is TGTGCCAGCAGTCTCCGGGACGGGGGGTACAATGAGCAGTTCTTC.

The sample holds a few counts of this clonotype. V gene TRBV7-2 combines with J gene TRBJ2-3; 10 positions agree with TRBD2. Germline V gene sequence: CDR1 SGHTA, CDR2 FQGNSA. Trimming took 5 bases from V and 4 from J; bases not matched to a gene: 6. The CDR3 consists of 15 residues. CDR3 coding DNA: TGTGCCAGCAGCCCCGCGAGCGGGAGGGCAGATACGCAGTATTTT. It encodes CASSPASGRADTQYF.

DNA of the CDR3: TGTGCCAGCAGCTTTAGGAGACTAGCGGGGGGGAGGGGAGAGACCCAGTACTTC. Translation gives CASSFRRLAGGRGETQYF. The chain is built from TRBV7-2 and TRBJ2-5; 14 nucleotides agree with TRBD2. V gave up 3 bases and J gave up 4 bases; unmatched junction bases: 10. Per the germline V gene, CDR1 is SGHTA and CDR2 is FQGNSA. CDR3 length: 18 amino acids.

The chain has TRBV20-1 and TRBJ2-7, with D possibly being TRBD1 or TRBD2 (5 bases each). Germline V lookup: CDR1 DFQATT, CDR2 SNEGSKA (reference sequence). The CDR3 has 14 residues. V dropped 4 bases and J dropped 2 bases, with 15 bases sitting between them. The CDR3 DNA reads as TGCAGTGCTACGTCCGGGGACGGGCCCTACGAGCAGTACTTC. Amino acid sequence: CSATSGDGPYEQYF.

In its sample, this clonotype was seen a few times. The rearrangement uses TRBV5-1 and TRBJ2-1; tentative D call: TRBD2 (6 bases). The germline V gene encodes CDR1 SGHRS and CDR2 YFSETQ. The CDR3 covers 15 residues. With 0 bases removed from V and 8 bases from J, the gap between germline ends came to 15 bases. In DNA, the CDR3 is TGCGCCAGCAGCTTGGTCGCGGGGAGCGAGGATGAGCAGTTCTTC. Translating it yields CASSLVAGSEDEQFF.

The chain uses TRBV29-1 and TRBJ2-7; D may be TRBD1 (6 bases). Looked up from germline, CDR1 is SQVTM and CDR2 is ANQGSEA. The CDR3 is 17 residues long. V was trimmed by 1 base and J by 0 bases, leaving 19 bases between them. CDR3 nucleotide sequence: TGCAGCGTTGAAGGGGGACCCGAGACAGGTAGCTCCTACGAGCAGTACTTC. It is translated as CSVEGGPETGSSYEQYF.

This rearrangement joins TRBV6-5 to TRBJ2-1; 13 bases are shared with TRBD2. V dropped 2 bases and J dropped 4; count of bases not matched to a gene: 2. Germline CDR1 reads MNHEY; CDR2 reads SVGAGI. This CDR3 comprises 16 residues. The CDR3 protein is CASSYGLAGAYNEQFF. The CDR3 nucleotides read TGTGCCAGCAGTTACGGACTAGCGGGAGCATACAATGAGCAGTTCTTC.

The chain has TRBV28 and TRBJ2-7, with 10 bases fitting TRBD1. Unmatched junction bases numbered 22, after V lost 4 bases and J lost 4 bases. The germline CDR1 and CDR2 sequences are MDHEN and SYDVKM. CDR3 size: 20 residues. In DNA form, the CDR3 reads TGTGCCAGCAGTTCCGGGACAGGGGACTCGGGCGAGGGAGGCCTTTACGAGCAGTACTTC. Its protein is CASSSGTGDSGEGGLYEQYF.

About this clonotype itself: One junction end does not reproduce the germline sequence, and a read error may be involved. This chain links TRBV20-1 with TRBJ2-3; no definite D call. Germline V gives CDR1 DFQATT, CDR2 SNEGSKA (reference sequence). The CDR3 is 13 residues long. The CDR3 DNA reads TGCGGTGCTAGACCCCCTAGCACAGATACGCAGTATTTT. Translated: CGARPPSTDTQYF.

This clonotype has more than one count but fewer than ten. The CDR3 bases are TGTGCCAGCAGTTCCGGGACAGGGGGTATAAATGAGCAGTTCTTC. This gives the protein CASSSGTGGINEQFF. The chain has TRBV6-6 and TRBJ2-1; 11 bases agree with TRBD1. V lost 4 bases, J lost 7 bases, and 6 bases stayed unmatched. This CDR3 contains 15 residues. Looked up from germline, CDR1 is MNHNY and CDR2 is SVGAGI (reference sequence).

The rearrangement joins TRBV7-9 to TRBJ2-1; D is possibly TRBD2 (6 bases). Trimming stripped 3 bases from V and 8 bases from J, with 20 bases between. Germline V gene lookup returns CDR1 SEHNR and CDR2 FQNEAQ (reference sequence). The CDR3 consists of 16 residues. The DNA of the CDR3 is TGTGCCAGCAGCTTTGGTGGCGGGGAGGCACGCGATGAGCAGTTCTTC. This gives the protein CASSFGGGEARDEQFF. The full variable domain, completed using reference TRBV7-9 and TRBJ2-1, is DTGVSQNPRHKITKRGQNVTFRCDPISEHNRLYWYRQTLGQGPEFLTYFQNEAQLEKSRLLSDRFSAERPKGSFSTLEIQRTEQGDSAMYLCASSFGGGEARDEQFFGPGTRLTVL.

This chain uses TRBV10-3 with TRBJ2-5; TRBD2 agrees at 7 bases. The tail of the sequence fits TRBJ2-7 better, so the J call may be wrong. CDR1 is ENHRY and CDR2 is SYGVKD in the germline V gene. The CDR3 spans 17 residues. The CDR3 DNA reads TGTGCCATCAGTGAGTCGAAGTCGCTAGCGGCTTTCTACGAGCAGTACTTC. It is translated as CAISESKSLAAFYEQYF.

This clonotype was seen only a few times. This rearrangement joins TRBV20-1 to TRBJ2-1, with D possibly called TRBD1 or TRBD2 (5 bases each). CDR1 is DFQATT and CDR2 is SNEGSKA in the germline V gene (reference sequence). Trimming left V 6 bases short and J 4 bases short, with 22 bases between. CDR3 length: 16 residues. This CDR3 reads CSASKRQRGAYNEQFF. The CDR3 bases are TGCAGTGCGAGCAAGCGACAGAGAGGGGCATACAATGAGCAGTTCTTC.

The gene calls are TRBV2 and TRBJ2-2; maybe TRBD2 (7 bases). V dropped 2 bases and J dropped 2 bases, with 12 bases sitting between them. Germline V gene data show CDR1 as SNHLY and CDR2 as FYNNEI. The CDR3 consists of 16 residues. CDR3 sequence reads: CASSELGGTNTGELFF. CDR3 in DNA: TGTGCCAGCAGTGAATTGGGAGGGACAAACACCGGGGAGCTGTTTTTT.

The chain has TRBV7-2 and TRBJ2-1; D unresolved. The V gene's germline CDR1 is SGHTA and CDR2 FQGNSA. Trimming pared 5 bases from V and 4 bases from J, leaving 9 bases between. CDR3 size: 13 residues. Here the CDR3 reads CASSLPVYNEQFF. The CDR3 DNA follows: TGTGCCAGCAGCCTACCCGTTTACAATGAGCAGTTCTTC. Full variable domain (outside the CDR3, taken from reference TRBV7-2 and TRBJ2-1): GAGVSQSPSNKVTEKGKDVELRCDPISGHTALYWYRQSLGQGLEFLIYFQGNSAPDKSGLPSDRFSAERTGGSVSTLTIQRTQQEDSAVYLCASSLPVYNEQFFGPGTRLTVL.

This sequence joins TRBV6-5 and TRBJ2-7; 8 bases fit TRBD2. The CDR3 covers 14 residues. The ends lost 5 bases at V and 6 bases at J; junction bases unmatched: 9. The V gene's germline CDR1 is MNHEY and CDR2 SVGAGI. Here the CDR3 DNA reads TGTGCCAGCAGTCCGGGGGGGAGGTCAGGCGAGCAGTACTTC. It is translated as CASSPGGRSGEQYF.

The chain joins TRBV19 to TRBJ2-7, with D hard to call. CDR3 length: 13 amino acids. Germline V CDR1 and CDR2: LNHDA, SQIVND (reference sequence). V lost 10 bases to trimming and J lost 2 bases, with 15 bases between them. CDR3 region: CATSMGNTYEQYF. Here the CDR3 DNA reads TGTGCCACCAGTATGGGAAATACCTACGAGCAGTACTTC.

The genes are TRBV5-1 and TRBJ2-5; D might be TRBD1 (6 bases). Between the trimmed V and J ends, which lost 1 base and 3 bases, there was a span of 16 bases. This CDR3 region has 16 residues. Germline values: CDR1 SGHRS, CDR2 YFSETQ. The CDR3 nucleotides are TGCGCCAGCAGCTTGAAACTAGGCAGGGGAGAAGAGACCCAGTACTTC. Its protein product is CASSLKLGRGEETQYF.

This clonotype was seen a single time. The gene calls are TRBV20-1 and TRBJ2-3; 7 nucleotides agree with TRBD1. This CDR3 region has 14 residues. V trimming: 6 bases; J trimming: 3 bases; junction bases outside the gene matches: 9. Germline lookup yields CDR1 DFQATT and CDR2 SNEGSKA (reference sequence). CDR3 region: CSAIPGRGTDTQYF. The CDR3 DNA follows: TGCAGTGCCATACCGGGCAGGGGGACAGATACGCAGTATTTT.

There are a few counts of this clonotype. The chain has TRBV4-1 and TRBJ2-4; 13 bases fit TRBD2. Germline V gene sequence: CDR1 MGHRA, CDR2 YSYEKL. With 8 bases clipped from V and 0 bases from J, the junction kept 28 bases outside the gene matches. The CDR3 is 24 residues long. The CDR3 nucleotides read TGCGCCAGCTCCTATGGGTGGGGGACTAGCGGGAACCCTATCCAGGTACTAGCCAAAAACATTCAGTACTTC. This translates into CASSYGWGTSGNPIQVLAKNIQYF.

This clonotype appeared a few times. V usage is TRBV7-9 and J usage is TRBJ2-3; the D gene could be TRBD1 or TRBD2 (6 bases each). The V end was cut by 7 bases, the J end by 2 bases, with 13 bases between. The CDR3 has 14 amino acids. Germline-derived CDR1 and CDR2 are SEHNR and FQNEAQ (reference sequence). The CDR3 bases are TGTGCCAGCACCTTCGGGGGCCCCACAGATACGCAGTATTTT. Amino acid sequence: CASTFGGPTDTQYF.

This clonotype was recorded a few times. The chain has TRBV7-9 and TRBJ2-1; D gene uncertain. The CDR3 runs to 20 residues. Per the germline V gene, CDR1 is SEHNR and CDR2 is FQNEAQ (reference sequence). V lost 4 bases, J lost 2 bases, and 27 bases lay in between. For the CDR3, the DNA is TGTGCCAGCAGCTCCTCTGACCCAACCCGGGCCCTAGGCGCCTACAATGAGCAGTTCTTC. Amino acid sequence: CASSSSDPTRALGAYNEQFF.

This clonotype was detected a few times. The chain is built from TRBV12-3 or TRBV12-4 and TRBJ1-1; D gene ambiguous. The CDR3 runs to 13 residues. The V end lost 7 bases, the J end lost 2 bases, and 11 bases lay between the germline ends. The CDR3 reads CASTPGSNTEAFF. The CDR3 DNA reads as TGTGCCAGCACGCCCGGGAGCAACACTGAAGCTTTCTTT.